The TCR beta chain described here comes from a study of shared clonotypes between healthy human individuals. The wider study: The plates for each donor numbered three CD4 naive, three CD4 memory, two CD8 naive and one CD8 memory. Whole-study findings and limits: Only blood was sampled, and tissue TCR repertoires likely differ from blood ones. How much donors shared clonotypes was expected to be affected by sequencing depth.

Notes on this clone: Its antigen is currently unknown.

This CDR3 has 16 residues. Repertoires were generated with immunoSEQ multiplex PCR, while TCRdb's copy carries only in-frame clones and drops some. The sample lists 800,000 to 1,200,000 clones; 75% to 80% were seen once. What was sequenced was memory CD4+ T cells from PBMCs. This sample's subset: CD45RA-negative fraction. This clonotype originated in a young man in good health. Some clones in this sample may be carry-over from other donors' samples. This rearrangement joins TRBV21-1 to TRBJ1-5; no DNA check was done on the table's D call, TRBD1. TRBV21-1 is given as a pseudogene. The CDR3 DNA reads as TGTGCCAGCACCCTAATGATCCAGGGGGTGACTCAGCCCCAGCATTTT. Translating it yields CASTLMIQGVTQPQHF.